Presented here are 9 T cell receptor beta chains from one specimen sequenced in a study of T cells after yellow fever vaccination. TCRdb reprocessed the 5' RACE reads with MiXCR, giving one entry per CDR3 protein. The sample contains 610,000 or so distinct CDR3 sequences, over 9% of which appear only once. This specimen was PBMCs, taken on the day of the yellow fever booster vaccination. The receptors come from a young man who received the YFV17D yellow fever vaccine.

The chain links TRBV20-1 to TRBJ2-5; unclear D gene. Trimming removed 4 bases at V and 5 bases at J, with 11 bases between. The CDR3 is 12 amino acids. The V gene's germline CDR1 is DFQATT and CDR2 SNEGSKA (reference sequence). The CDR3 DNA sequence: TGCAGTGCTACGGCGCCGGTGGAGACCCAGTACTTC. This translates into CSATAPVETQYF.

Ten or more counts support this clonotype. The chain uses TRBV18 and TRBJ2-7; TRBD2 matches 12 bases. The CDR3 runs 15 residues. With 3 bases clipped from V and 6 bases from J, the junction kept 6 bases outside the gene matches. Germline lookup yields CDR1 KGHSH and CDR2 LQKENI. The CDR3: CASSPMTSGSSEQYF. DNA for the CDR3: TGTGCCAGCTCACCGATGACTAGCGGGAGCTCCGAGCAGTACTTC.

The rearrangement joins TRBV7-6 to TRBJ2-1; 10 bases map to TRBD2. Germline lookup yields CDR1 SGHVS and CDR2 FNYEAQ. V lost 1 base and J lost 9; bases outside the gene matches: 15. There are 18 residues in the CDR3. CDR3 residues: CASSLVPEAGGPDIEQFF. Here the CDR3 DNA reads TGTGCCAGCAGCTTAGTCCCCGAAGCGGGAGGGCCTGACATTGAGCAGTTCTTC.

There are a few counts of this clonotype. V gene TRBV27 combines with J gene TRBJ2-1; 14 nucleotides match TRBD2. This CDR3 has 17 amino acids. CDR1 is MNHEY and CDR2 is SMNVEV in the germline V gene (reference sequence). The ends lost 5 bases at V and 10 bases at J; junction bases unmatched: 13. The CDR3 DNA sequence: TGTGCCAGCAGTCCATACACCGGGACTAGCGGGAGAGAGGAGCAGTTCTTC. It is translated as CASSPYTGTSGREEQFF.

There are a few counts of this clonotype. V is TRBV6-1 and J is TRBJ2-5, with TRBD2 matching over 11 bases. This CDR3 comprises 15 residues. Germline V gene sequence: CDR1 MNHNS, CDR2 SASEGT. V lost 6 bases, J lost 7 bases, and 10 bases stayed unmatched. CDR3 protein: CASRASGTSGGTQYF. CDR3 sequence (DNA): TGTGCCAGCAGAGCTTCCGGGACTAGCGGTGGGACCCAGTACTTC.

This clonotype has only a few counts. The genes are TRBV29-1 and TRBJ2-2; 7 bases align to TRBD2. The CDR3 is 13 amino acids. Trimming removed 6 bases from V and 6 bases from J; junction bases left unmatched: 7. CDR1 SQVTM and CDR2 ANQGSEA come from the germline V gene. The CDR3 region is CSVSGKGPGELFF. For the CDR3, the DNA is TGCAGCGTGAGCGGGAAGGGGCCCGGGGAGCTGTTTTTT.

This clonotype was detected a few times. This sequence joins TRBV7-8 and TRBJ2-5; no definite D call. Germline CDR1 is SGHVS and CDR2 is FQNEAQ. V lost 4 bases and J lost 5, with 11 bases in between. The CDR3 extends over 13 amino acids. CDR3 coding DNA: TGTGCCAGCAGCTCCCCTACGAAGGAGACCCAGTACTTC. Protein: CASSSPTKETQYF. The full variable domain, its missing parts supplied by reference TRBV7-8 and TRBJ2-5, is GAGVSQSPRYKVAKRGQDVALRCDPISGHVSLFWYQQALGQGPEFLTYFQNEAQLDKSGLPSDRFFAERPEGSVSTLKIQRTQQEDSAVYLCASSSPTKETQYFGPGTRLLVL.

The CDR3 sequence: CASSAAIGSTDTQYF. CDR3 DNA: TGCGCCAGCAGCGCCGCTATCGGGAGTACAGATACGCAGTATTTT. V gene TRBV5-1 combines with J gene TRBJ2-3; possible D gene TRBD2, 6 bases. The CDR3 extends over 15 amino acids. Per germline, CDR1 SGHRS and CDR2 YFSETQ. The V end lost 4 bases, the J end lost 3 bases, and 15 bases lay between the germline ends.

There are a few counts of this clonotype. This chain uses TRBV11-2 with TRBJ2-1; D gene unclear. The V gene's germline CDR1 is SGHAT and CDR2 FQNNGV. V was trimmed by 5 bases and J by 0 bases, leaving 14 bases between them. The CDR3 sequence is 16 residues long. The CDR3 loop reads CASSPPHVSSYNEQFF. CDR3 DNA: TGTGCCAGCAGCCCTCCCCATGTGAGCTCCTACAATGAGCAGTTCTTC.